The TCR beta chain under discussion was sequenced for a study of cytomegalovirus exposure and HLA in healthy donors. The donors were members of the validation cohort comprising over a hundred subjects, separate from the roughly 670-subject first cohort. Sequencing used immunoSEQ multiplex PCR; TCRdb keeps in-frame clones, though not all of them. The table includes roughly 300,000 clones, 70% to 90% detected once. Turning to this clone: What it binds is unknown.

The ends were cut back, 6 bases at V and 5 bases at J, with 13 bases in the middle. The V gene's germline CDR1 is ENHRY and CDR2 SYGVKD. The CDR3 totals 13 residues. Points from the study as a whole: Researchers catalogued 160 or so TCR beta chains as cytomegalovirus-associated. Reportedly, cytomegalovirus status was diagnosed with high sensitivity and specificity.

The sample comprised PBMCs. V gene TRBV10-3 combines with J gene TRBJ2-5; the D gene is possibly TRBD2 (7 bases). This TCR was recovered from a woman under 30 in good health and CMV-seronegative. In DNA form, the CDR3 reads TGTGCCATCAGGCAGGGAGGGGGTGAGACCCAGTACTTC. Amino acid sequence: CAIRQGGGETQYF.